This T cell receptor beta chain is drawn from a study of shared clonotypes between healthy human individuals. For the study at large: Aged between 18 and 49, the donors were a couple of women and three men.

Some clones are missing from TCRdb's copy, which holds only in-frame ones; the method was immunoSEQ multiplex PCR. The table lists around 120,000 clones, approximately 65% of them singletons. This CDR3 region has 14 residues. V was cut by 7 bases and J by 0 bases, with 13 bases left in between. CDR1 and CDR2 (germline): SGHTA, FQGNSA. The receptor comes from a woman aged 25 to 39 in good health. The source material was memory CD8+ T cells sorted from blood. The subset here: CD45RO+ cells pooled with CCR7-negative TemRA cells. The chain combines TRBV7-2 with TRBJ2-7; D gene ambiguous. The CDR3 nucleotides read TGTGCCAGCAAGGAGCGACTCCTCTCCTACGAGCAGTACTTC. Translated, it gives CASKERLLSYEQYF.